This T cell receptor beta chain emerged from a study of cytomegalovirus exposure and HLA in healthy donors. Study summary: Sequencing of roughly 180 million T cells in an earlier analysis found about 120 million unique TCR beta sequences. Caucasian-associated ancestry cluster membership applied to around 80% of around 400 genotyped donors.

The study ran its PCR with 60 Vbeta and 13 Jbeta primers. The repertoire was sequenced with immunoSEQ multiplex PCR; TCRdb's copy has only in-frame clones and lacks some. The table records 100,000 to 120,000 clones, approximately 16% of them present only once. This clone has a handful of counts. The sequence was obtained from a female donor in good health and CMV-seronegative. Specimen: PBMCs.

CDR3 bases: TGTGCCTGGAGTGGGATGGGGACAGACCCCTGGCGGGGTGAAAAACTGTTTTTT. It translates to CAWSGMGTDPWRGEKLFF. The gene calls are TRBV30 and TRBJ1-4; 7 nucleotides agree with TRBD1. The CDR3 spans 18 residues. J was trimmed by 7 bases and V by 1 base; bases with no gene match: 18. The germline CDR1 and CDR2 sequences are GTSNPN and SVGIG (reference sequence).